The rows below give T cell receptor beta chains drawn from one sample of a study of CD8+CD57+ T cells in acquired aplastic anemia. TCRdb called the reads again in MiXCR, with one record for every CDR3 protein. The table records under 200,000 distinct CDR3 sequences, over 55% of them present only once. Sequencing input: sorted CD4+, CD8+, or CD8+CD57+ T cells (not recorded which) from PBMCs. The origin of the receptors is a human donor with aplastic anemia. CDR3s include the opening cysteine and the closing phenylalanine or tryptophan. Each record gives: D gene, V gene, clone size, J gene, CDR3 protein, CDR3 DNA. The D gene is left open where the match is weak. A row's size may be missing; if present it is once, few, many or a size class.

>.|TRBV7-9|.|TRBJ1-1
CASSLSTEAFF
TGTGCCAGCAGCTTAAGCACTGAAGCTTTCTTT
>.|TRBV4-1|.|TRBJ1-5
CATSGTYGNQPQHF
TGCGCCACCTCTGGGACATACGGCAATCAGCCCCAGCATTTT
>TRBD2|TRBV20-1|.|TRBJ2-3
CSARAGGYTDTQYF
TGCAGTGCTAGAGCGGGAGGGTACACAGATACGCAGTATTTT
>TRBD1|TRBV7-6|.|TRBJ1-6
CASSLRGQGNSPLHF
TGTGCCAGCAGCTTACGGGGACAGGGGAATTCACCCCTCCACTTT
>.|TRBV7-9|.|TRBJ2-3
CASSLMGGKSTDTQYF
TGTGCCAGCAGCTTAATGGGCGGGAAGAGCACAGATACGCAGTATTTT
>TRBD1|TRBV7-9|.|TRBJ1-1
CASNWGTGPTEAFF
TGTGCCAGCAACTGGGGGACAGGGCCCACTGAAGCTTTCTTT
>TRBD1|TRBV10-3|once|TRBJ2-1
CAISESLWSGQGDNEQFF
TGTGCCATCAGTGAGTCTTTATGGAGCGGACAGGGGGACAATGAGCAGTTCTTC
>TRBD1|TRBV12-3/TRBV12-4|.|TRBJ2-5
CASNIWTGMVRETQYF
TGTGCCAGCAACATATGGACAGGTATGGTTCGGGAGACCCAGTACTTC
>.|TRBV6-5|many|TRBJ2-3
CASSQAGLRDTQYF
TGTGCCAGCAGCCAGGCAGGGCTTAGGGATACGCAGTATTTT
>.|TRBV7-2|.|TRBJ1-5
CASSLGAQPQHF
TGTGCCAGCAGCTTAGGGGCTCAGCCCCAGCATTTT
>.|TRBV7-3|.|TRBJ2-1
CASSLISGSDEQFF
TGTGCCAGCAGCTTAATTTCAGGGAGCGATGAGCAGTTCTTC
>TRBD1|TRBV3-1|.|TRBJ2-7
CASSQGGTGGYEQYF
TGTGCCAGCAGCCAAGGCGGGACAGGGGGATACGAGCAGTACTTC
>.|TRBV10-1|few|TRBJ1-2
CASSRDTNYGYTF
TGCGCCAGCAGCAGGGACACCAACTATGGCTACACCTTC
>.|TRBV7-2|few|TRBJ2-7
CASSPPVRYEQYF
TGTGCCAGCAGCCCCCCCGTGCGGTACGAGCAGTACTTC
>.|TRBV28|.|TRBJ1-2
CASSLRDRRNYGYTF
TGTGCCAGCAGTTTAAGAGACAGGCGAAACTATGGCTACACCTTC
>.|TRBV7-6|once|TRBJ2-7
CASSLSFYEQYF
TGTGCCAGCAGCCTGAGCTTCTACGAGCAGTACTTC
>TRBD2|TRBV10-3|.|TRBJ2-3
CAIRAGLADRTDTQYF
TGTGCCATCAGAGCGGGACTAGCGGACCGCACAGATACGCAGTATTTT
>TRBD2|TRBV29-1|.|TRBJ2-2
CSAGSGGANTGELFF
TGCAGCGCGGGTAGCGGGGGGGCGAACACCGGGGAGCTGTTTTTT
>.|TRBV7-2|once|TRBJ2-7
CASSLHYEQYF
TGTGCCAGCAGCCTACACTACGAGCAGTACTTC
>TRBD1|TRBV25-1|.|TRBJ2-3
CASSEFTGTGDGADTQYF
TGTGCCAGCAGTGAATTCACCGGGACAGGGGATGGCGCAGATACGCAGTATTTT
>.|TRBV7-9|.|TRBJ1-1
CASSPPDTEAFF
TGTGCCAGCAGTCCCCCTGACACTGAAGCTTTCTTT
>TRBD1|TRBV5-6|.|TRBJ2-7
CASSLLGDRGTYEQYF
TGTGCCAGCAGCTTGCTTGGGGACAGGGGGACGTACGAGCAGTACTTC
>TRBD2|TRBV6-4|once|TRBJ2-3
CASSGTSGGTGTQYF
TGTGCCAGCAGTGGGACCAGCGGGGGCACAGGTACGCAGTATTTT
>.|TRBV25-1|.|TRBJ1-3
CASSERGNSGNTIYF
TGTGCCAGCAGTGAACGGGGGAACTCTGGAAACACCATATATTTT
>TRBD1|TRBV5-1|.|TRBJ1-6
CASSVDRGNSPLHF
TGCGCCAGCAGCGTGGACAGGGGTAATTCACCCCTCCACTTT
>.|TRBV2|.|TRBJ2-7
CASSEGRAPRYEQYF
TGTGCCAGCAGTGAGGGCAGGGCGCCCCGCTACGAGCAGTACTTC